This TCR beta chain was retrieved from a study of CD8 T cells in ankylosing spondylitis (dated by TCRdb to about 2017). Concerning the study at large: T cell receptor beta repertoires were profiled in healthy donors and ankylosing spondylitis patients so that disease-linked TCR variants could be found. Peripheral blood was sampled, and synovial fluid was also collected from ankylosing spondylitis patients. In total, the full study cohort was made up of some 110 healthy donors and approximately 24 ankylosing spondylitis patients.

The sample holds a few counts of this clonotype. This receptor's antigen is unknown. No base quality information exists; no much larger clone differs at one position. The CDR1 and CDR2 encoded by the germline V gene are MNHNS and SASEGT. Including the terminal cysteine and phenylalanine, the CDR3 comprises 15 residues. Kept here is only the CDR3 DNA, which spans 45 bases and is read in frame from base 1. V loses 5 bases, J loses 0 bases, and the germline ends lie 13 bases apart. This sample was sequenced with an Illumina HiSeq 2500. TCR beta libraries were prepared by quantitative 5'-RACE with molecular barcodes. Concerning the study's data processing: Disease-linked TCR variants were identified with a new computational method built on a probabilistic model of VDJ rearrangement. TCRdb applied fastp at Q25 and MiXCR to the public reads, then kept only in-frame beta chains. Duplicate CDR3 protein sequences are folded into a single record with the most common DNA and genes. TCRdb, not the original authors, processed these V and J calls. The sample profile shows under 400,000 distinct CDR3 sequences; 9.5% to 13% of them were found once. The leading ten clones occupy 9.1% of the sample.

Study-wide findings and limitations: In peripheral blood, the disease-linked clones were found at relatively low frequencies and had a CD8+ phenotype. According to the report, matched synovial fluid samples from ankylosing spondylitis patients were significantly enriched for the disease-linked clones. Some TCR beta motif variants had previously been reported in synovial fluid and blood of reactive arthritis patients, which suggested common disease-initiation mechanisms. Blood from ankylosing spondylitis patients appeared to be characterized by a TCR beta motif made up of seven or eight highly homologous amino acid variants.

The specimen sequenced was blood, either unsorted or a sorted T cell fraction (not recorded which). Here the chain combines TRBV6-1 and TRBJ1-1; no D gene is confidently identified. This TCR was recovered from a female donor with ankylosing spondylitis or in good health (not recorded which). The CDR3 here reads CASSHSQILNTEAFF. The DNA sequence is as follows: TGTGCCAGCAGTCATTCACAGATATTGAACACTGAAGCTTTCTTT.